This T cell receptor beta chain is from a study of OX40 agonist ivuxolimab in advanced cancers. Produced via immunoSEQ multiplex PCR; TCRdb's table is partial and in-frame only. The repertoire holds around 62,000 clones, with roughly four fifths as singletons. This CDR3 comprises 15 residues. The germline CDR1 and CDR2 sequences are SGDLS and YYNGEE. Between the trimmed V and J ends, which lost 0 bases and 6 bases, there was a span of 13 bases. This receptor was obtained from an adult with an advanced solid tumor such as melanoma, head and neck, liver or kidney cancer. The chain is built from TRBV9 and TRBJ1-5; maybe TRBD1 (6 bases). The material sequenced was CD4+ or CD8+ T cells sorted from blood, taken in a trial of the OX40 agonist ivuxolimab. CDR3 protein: CASSVDWGPSQPQHF. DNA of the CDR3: TGTGCCAGCAGCGTAGATTGGGGGCCGAGTCAGCCCCAGCATTTT.